What follows is one T cell receptor (beta chain) and its context. This clonotype was seen repeatedly, ten times or more. Its antigen remains unidentified. No qualities accompany the bases; no much larger clone lies one base away. Ficoll-Paque density gradient centrifugation was used to isolate PBMCs. The data derive from a study of T-cell memory formation after mild COVID-19 (dated by TCRdb to the early 2020s). Notes on the research overall: Most TCR sequence clusters were specific to one of the two donors. Longitudinal TCRalpha and TCRbeta repertoire sequencing tracked T-cell clones expanding and contracting after mild COVID-19 in two donors. The cohort comprised two young, previously healthy adult volunteers, one female and one male.

CDR1 and CDR2, looked up from the germline V gene, are SGHVS and FNYEAQ. Its CDR3 holds 11 amino acids, cysteine through phenylalanine. The entry retains the CDR3 DNA only, 33 bases that are in frame from base 1. The germline ends are 7 bases apart after V is trimmed by 3 bases and J by 9 bases. Sequencer: Illumina NovaSeq 6000. Using 5'RACE with constant-segment primers, TCRalpha and TCRbeta cDNA libraries were constructed, with sample barcodes and unique molecular identifiers added in the process. Trizol reagent was used to extract RNA from every sample. The libraries were amplified in two PCR steps, and the second step added a second sample barcode and Illumina TruSeq adapters. Sequencing of the libraries was done on an Illumina NovaSeq, producing 2 x 150 bp paired-end reads. Per the authors' processing: Demultiplexing of reads and collapsing into UMI-guided consensus sequences were performed with migec v1.2.7. Using mixcr v2.1.11, UMI consensuses were aligned to TRA and TRB V and J templates and then assembled into clonotypes. A clonotype was counted as expanded or contracted only when both edgeR and NoisET called the clonotype significant, with the noise models trained on biological replicates. edgeR calls used a false discovery rate-adjusted p below 0.01 and a log2 fold-change threshold of 1. As an exploratory analysis of dynamics, max-normalized trajectories of the 1000 most abundant clonotypes were examined by PCA with hierarchical clustering. Separately sequenced CD4+ and CD8+ repertoires were used to assign a CD4 or CD8 phenotype to each responding clone. TCRdb redid the processing of the public reads, applying fastp at Q25 and MiXCR, and retained in-frame beta chains. Each record represents a unique CDR3 protein, reported with the most common genes and DNA among its rows. TCRdb's processing, not the study's, gives the V and J calls here. The table for this sample lists about 210,000 distinct CDR3 sequences; under 12% of them were counted only once. The ten largest account for 2.5% to 3.5% of the sample.

The research as a whole found: Only a couple of mild cases were covered in the study, and larger cohorts including severe cases with pre-infection samples were considered necessary. Contracting CD4+ clones were located mainly in the CM and EM memory subsets, whereas CD8+ clones were found to be enriched in EMRA. Some responding clones were found in pre-infection memory, which suggests that pre-existing cross-reactive memory T cells took part in the SARS-CoV-2 response. Clones that contracted from day 15 to 85 showed balanced CD4/CD8 phenotypes, whereas a second wave of clones that expanded from day 15 to 37 leaned towards CD4+. SARS-CoV-2 specificity was not confirmed for the second-wave clones peaking on day 37.

The sequenced sample was PBMCs or a T cell subset sorted from them (not recorded which). The rearranged segments are TRBV7-6 and TRBJ2-3, with a tentative D gene TRBD1 over 6 matching bases. The TCR originated in a man younger than 30 who had mild COVID-19 (a few samples of this study predate the infection). The sample titles of this study are shuffled in the database, so cell type and time point are left out; the donor was told from shared clones. The CDR3 reads as follows: CASSFQGTQYF. The nucleotides are TGTGCCAGCAGCTTCCAGGGGACGCAGTATTTT. The entire variable domain, with the stretches around the CDR3 drawn from the reference TRBV7-6 and TRBJ2-3 proteins, is GAGVSQSPRYKVTKRGQDVALRCDPISGHVSLYWYRQALGQGPEFLTYFNYEAQQDKSGLPNDRFSAERPEGSISTLTIQRTEQRDSAMYRCASSFQGTQYFGPGTRLTVL.